Shown below are 7 T cell receptor beta chains from a single sample sequenced in a study of T-cell reconstitution after alpha-beta-depleted transplantation in children. Library preparation (for TCRbeta) was performed with unique molecular identifiers. MiXCR, run by TCRdb on the PCR reads, gives a single entry per CDR3 protein. In the table there are hundreds of thousands of distinct CDR3 sequences, roughly 13% of which are singletons. Specimen: PBMCs, mostly from graft donor cells, collected 360 days after TCRalphabeta/CD19-depleted stem cell transplant. These TCRs come from a male patient younger than 18 who had a stem cell transplant for acute myeloid leukemia, so the T cells may come from the graft donor.

The chain couples TRBV5-1 to TRBJ2-7, with 7 bases that match TRBD2. There are 18 residues in the CDR3. Trimming at V came to 0 bases and at J to 0 bases, leaving 12 bases not matched to a gene. Per the germline V gene, CDR1 is SGHRS and CDR2 is YFSETQ. CDR3 nucleotide sequence: TGCGCCAGCAGCTTGGAGCAGGGAGGGGCCTTGAGCTCCTACGAGCAGTACTTC. It yields the protein CASSLEQGGALSSYEQYF.

The chain has TRBV12-3 or TRBV12-4 and TRBJ2-1; TRBD1 matches at 7 bases. V was clipped by 7 bases and J by 8 bases; unmatched bases: 5. This CDR3 is 12 amino acids long. The DNA for the CDR3 is TGTGCCAGCACGCCCACAGGGGATGAGCAGTTCTTC. Protein sequence: CASTPTGDEQFF.

This clonotype was detected only a few times. The rearrangement uses TRBV2 and TRBJ2-5; 9 nucleotides agree with TRBD2. Germline assignment: CDR1 SNHLY and CDR2 FYNNEI. Trimming cost V 7 bases and J 5 bases; bases outside gene matches: 8. The CDR3 consists of 14 residues. In DNA, the CDR3 is TGTGCCAGCACGGCGGGAGGGCCGGGGGAGACCCAGTACTTC. Amino acid sequence: CASTAGGPGETQYF. Looking up the rest from reference TRBV2 and TRBJ2-5 gives the full variable domain: EPEVTQTPSHQVTQMGQEVILRCVPISNHLYFYWYRQILGQKVEFLVSFYNNEISEKSEIFDDQFSVERPDGSNFTLKIRSTKLEDSAMYFCASTAGGPGETQYFGPGTRLLVL.

CDR3 sequence: CSATSGGGNTGELFF. Here the CDR3 DNA reads TGCAGTGCTACATCAGGGGGCGGAAACACCGGGGAGCTGTTTTTT. The V call is TRBV20-1, the J call TRBJ2-2; 8 bases are a match to TRBD1. This CDR3 has 15 residues. V trimming: 4 bases; J trimming: 2 bases; junction bases outside the gene matches: 6. Germline CDR1 and CDR2: DFQATT and SNEGSKA (reference sequence).

This clonotype turned up a few times. The chain joins TRBV7-2 to TRBJ2-1; tentatively, D is TRBD1 (6 bases). Germline assignment: CDR1 SGHTA and CDR2 FQGNSA. Trimming cost V 8 bases and J 7 bases, with 21 bases left between them. The CDR3 covers 15 residues. In DNA, the CDR3 is TGTGCCAGCCTCGCTTATTGTGGGGACACGAATGAGCAGTTCTTC. Its protein product is CASLAYCGDTNEQFF.

This chain uses TRBV29-1 with TRBJ2-5; D is perhaps TRBD2 (5 bases). Per germline, CDR1 SQVTM and CDR2 ANQGSEA. Trimming shortened V by 6 bases and J by 1 base, and 24 bases separated the two germline ends. The CDR3 is 17 amino acids. The CDR3 DNA follows: TGCAGCGTCAACGGGATTTCGGAGGCGCCGGCCCAAGAGACCCAGTACTTC. This codes for CSVNGISEAPAQETQYF.

This clonotype was seen only a few times. V is TRBV6-2 or TRBV6-3 and J is TRBJ2-2, with TRBD2 as a possible D gene (6 bases). Germline-derived CDR1 and CDR2 are MNHEY and SVGEGT. V was pared by 7 bases and J by 0 bases, with 12 bases between. This CDR3 contains 15 residues. The CDR3 reads CASIFQRANTGELFF. CDR3 coding DNA: TGTGCCAGCATTTTCCAGCGGGCGAACACCGGGGAGCTGTTTTTT.